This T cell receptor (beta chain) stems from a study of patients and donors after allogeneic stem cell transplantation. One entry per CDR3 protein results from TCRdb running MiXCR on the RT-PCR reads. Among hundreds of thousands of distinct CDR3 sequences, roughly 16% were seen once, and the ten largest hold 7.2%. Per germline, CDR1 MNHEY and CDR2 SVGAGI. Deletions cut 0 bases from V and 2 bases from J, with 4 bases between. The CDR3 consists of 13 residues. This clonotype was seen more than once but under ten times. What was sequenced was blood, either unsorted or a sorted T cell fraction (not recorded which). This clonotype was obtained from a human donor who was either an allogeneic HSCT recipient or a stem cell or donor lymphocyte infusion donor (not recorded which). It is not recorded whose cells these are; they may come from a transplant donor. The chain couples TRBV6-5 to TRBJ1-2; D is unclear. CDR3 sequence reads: CASSYSKNYGYTF. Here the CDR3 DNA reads TGTGCCAGCAGTTACTCGAAAAACTATGGCTACACCTTC.